This TCR beta chain is from a study of control samples from healthy donors and cancer patients. The V end was cut by 3 bases, the J end by 2 bases, with 16 bases between. Germline CDR1 and CDR2: LNHDA and SQIVND (reference sequence). There are 16 residues in the CDR3. Generated by immunoSEQ multiplex PCR, the TCRdb table keeps only in-frame clones and is missing some. This sample lists under 200,000 clones; its ten largest clones have 2.2%. The gene calls are TRBV19 and TRBJ1-1, with D perhaps TRBD1 (6 bases). Sequenced: blood. This clonotype was obtained from a woman in her 30s in good health. The CDR3 reads CASSIQGSVLNTEAFF. CDR3 DNA: TGTGCCAGTAGTATCCAGGGGTCAGTCCTTAACACTGAAGCTTTCTTT.